The 24 T cell receptor beta chains given below trace back to one sample, sequenced in a study of T-cell reconstitution after alpha-beta-depleted transplantation in children. The library targeted TCRbeta and was prepared with unique molecular identifiers. MiXCR was run by TCRdb on the PCR reads, yielding one entry per CDR3 protein. In the table there are over 200,000 distinct CDR3 sequences, approximately 11% of which are singletons. The sample here was PBMCs, taken before TCRalphabeta/CD19-depleted stem cell transplant. These receptors originate from a child less than two years old with acute myeloid leukemia, due to receive a stem cell transplant.

This clonotype was observed at least ten times. The chain uses TRBV30 and TRBJ2-7; a weak D match, TRBD2 (5 bases). The CDR3 is made up of 14 amino acids. From germline, CDR1 is GTSNPN and CDR2 SVGIG (reference sequence). The V end was cut by 1 base, the J end by 3 bases, with 13 bases between. This CDR3 reads CAWSDGVGRYEQYF. The DNA for the CDR3 is TGTGCCTGGAGTGACGGGGTAGGACGCTACGAGCAGTACTTC. Complete variable domain (other parts from reference TRBV30 and TRBJ2-7): SQTIHQWPATLVQPVGSPLSLECTVEGTSNPNLYWYRQAAGRGLQLLFYSVGIGQISSEVPQNLSASRPQDRQFILSSKKLLLSDSGFYLCAWSDGVGRYEQYFGPGTRLTVT.

In its sample, this clonotype was seen many times. The chain employs TRBV20-1 and TRBJ2-7; D could derive from TRBD1 or TRBD2 (5 bases each). Germline CDR1 reads DFQATT; CDR2 reads SNEGSKA (reference sequence). V was clipped by 7 bases and J by 0 bases, with 7 bases between them. This CDR3 spans 11 amino acids. CDR3 sequence: CSGGSSYEQYF. Here the CDR3 DNA reads TGCAGTGGGGGGAGCTCCTACGAGCAGTACTTC.

V usage is TRBV7-2 and J usage is TRBJ2-3; TRBD1 matches 11 bases. Germline CDR1 SGHTA, CDR2 FQGNSA. The CDR3 sequence is 14 residues long. V lost 5 bases to trimming and J lost 6 bases; unmatched junction nucleotides: 4. The CDR3 loop is CASSRTGGGDTQYF. The DNA for the CDR3 is TGTGCCAGCAGCCGGACAGGGGGCGGTGATACGCAGTATTTT.

This clonotype was counted ten times or more. The CDR3 region has the DNA TGTGCCAGCAGTTACAACGAATTGCCTCCTCGGTACTTC. This encodes CASSYNELPPRYF. This chain uses TRBV3-1 with TRBJ2-7; no definite D call. Germline CDR1 is LGHDT and CDR2 is YNNKEL (reference sequence). The CDR3 has 13 residues. V gave up 6 bases and J gave up 12 bases, with 21 bases separating them.

This clonotype has ten or more counts. The genes are TRBV12-3 or TRBV12-4 and TRBJ2-7; 8 nucleotides align to TRBD2. The J segment lost 6 bases and the V segment lost 3 bases, leaving 7 bases of the junction unmatched. The CDR3 loop spans 14 amino acids. CDR3 nucleotide sequence: TGTGCCAGCAGTTTCCGGGGGGGGTTCAGCGAGCAGTACTTC. This gives the protein CASSFRGGFSEQYF.

Many counts were recorded for this clonotype. The chain joins TRBV5-1 to TRBJ1-4, with 8 bases lining up with TRBD1. Looked up from germline, CDR1 is SGHRS and CDR2 is YFSETQ. Trimming cost V 4 bases and J 8 bases; bases outside gene matches: 16. This CDR3 comprises 17 residues. CDR3 in amino acids: CASSRGQGPRGDEKLFF. CDR3 sequence (DNA): TGCGCCAGCAGCCGAGGACAGGGTCCCCGCGGGGACGAAAAACTGTTTTTT.

At least ten counts were recorded for this clonotype. This chain joins TRBV12-3 or TRBV12-4 and TRBJ2-6; D remains unclear. V lost 6 bases to trimming and J lost 0 bases, with 3 bases between them. The CDR3 length is 13 residues. CDR3 amino acids: CASRGSGANVLTF. CDR3 bases: TGTGCCAGCAGGGGCTCTGGGGCCAACGTCCTGACTTTC.

This clonotype was counted many times. V is TRBV5-1 and J is TRBJ2-6; D remains ambiguous. Germline V gene sequence: CDR1 SGHRS, CDR2 YFSETQ. This CDR3 is built from 17 residues. V lost 3 bases, J lost 0 bases, and 13 bases lay in between. The CDR3 DNA sequence: TGCGCCAGCAGCTCGACTGTAGGAGCCTCTGGGGCCAACGTCCTGACTTTC. Protein: CASSSTVGASGANVLTF. Filled out from reference TRBV5-1 and TRBJ2-6, the complete variable domain reads KAGVTQTPRYLIKTRGQQVTLSCSPISGHRSVSWYQQTPGQGLQFLFEYFSETQRNKGNFPGRFSGRQFSNSRSEMNVSTLELGDSALYLCASSSTVGASGANVLTFGAGSRLTVL.

This clonotype was seen many times. The chain is built from TRBV19 and TRBJ2-3, with 8 bases matching TRBD1. The CDR3 loop spans 16 amino acids. Trimming took 8 bases from V and 3 from J; bases not matched to a gene: 13. Germline CDR1 and CDR2: LNHDA and SQIVND (reference sequence). CDR3 amino acids: CASLLRTGTRTDTQYF. The CDR3, as DNA: TGTGCCAGTCTCCTGAGGACAGGGACACGGACAGATACGCAGTATTTT.

This clonotype appeared a few times. The junction departs from the called germline gene at one end, perhaps through a read error. This rearrangement joins TRBV14 to TRBJ2-5; 7 bases are a match to TRBD2. Germline assignment: CDR1 SGHDN and CDR2 FVKESK. This CDR3 has 16 amino acids. Here the CDR3 DNA reads TGTACCAGCAGCCTAAATCGCGGGAGACCACAAGAGACCCAGTACTTC. Translating it yields CTSSLNRGRPQETQYF.

The sample holds many counts of this clonotype. The chain joins TRBV28 to TRBJ2-3; D is perhaps TRBD2 (10 bases). CDR3 length equals 19 residues. V was trimmed by 5 bases and J by 5 bases, leaving 29 bases between them. The germline V gene has CDR1 MDHEN and CDR2 SYDVKM. The CDR3 sequence: CASSLQGQGSGRVGDTQYF. The CDR3 bases are TGTGCCAGCAGTCTCCAGGGACAGGGAAGCGGGAGGGTAGGAGATACGCAGTATTTT.

This clonotype was counted ten times or more. V usage is TRBV6-5 and J usage is TRBJ2-7; a weak D match, TRBD1 (6 bases). V lost 1 base to trimming and J lost 2 bases, with 9 bases between them. Germline CDR1 and CDR2: MNHEY and SVGAGI. This CDR3 is built from 14 residues. This CDR3 is CASSYYRQAYEQYF. CDR3 coding DNA: TGTGCCAGCAGTTACTATCGACAGGCCTACGAGCAGTACTTC.

This clonotype showed up many times. J is TRBJ2-3 and V is TRBV5-1, with 9 bases lining up with TRBD2. The CDR3 runs to 15 residues. CDR1 and CDR2 (germline): SGHRS, YFSETQ. Germline trimming cut 1 base from V and 1 base from J; bases unmatched to any gene: 1. CDR3 nucleotides: TGCGCCAGCAGCTTGAGGACTAGCGGCACAGATACGCAGTATTTT. Its translation is CASSLRTSGTDTQYF.

At least ten counts were recorded for this clonotype. The chain uses TRBV9 and TRBJ2-1, with D unclear. This CDR3 has 11 amino acids. Trimming shortened V by 3 bases and J by 8 bases, and 6 bases separated the two germline ends. The germline CDR1 and CDR2 sequences are SGDLS and YYNGEE. CDR3 loop: CASSDYDEQFF. The CDR3, as DNA: TGTGCCAGCAGCGATTACGATGAGCAGTTCTTC.

The chain links TRBV7-3 to TRBJ2-1; perhaps TRBD2 as D (6 bases). V shed 5 bases and J shed 6 bases, with 14 bases lying between them. Germline CDR1 is SGHTA and CDR2 is FQGTGA. The CDR3 length is 14 residues. The chain's CDR3 is CASSPSRRANEQFF. The CDR3 DNA reads TGTGCCAGCAGCCCTAGCAGGAGGGCCAATGAGCAGTTCTTC.

This clonotype was seen repeatedly, ten times or more. This chain uses TRBV7-8 with TRBJ2-4; D unresolved. V was clipped by 8 bases and J by 3 bases, with 11 bases between them. Germline CDR1 SGHVS, CDR2 FQNEAQ. The CDR3 consists of 13 residues. The CDR3 bases are TGTGCCAGCGCGTTTCGTGGCAAAAACATTCAGTACTTC. Translated, it gives CASAFRGKNIQYF.

With regard to this clonotype: A much larger clone differs by one base, so this may be a read error. The V and J genes are TRBV20-1 and TRBJ2-5, with TRBD2 identical over 9 bases. CDR1 DFQATT and CDR2 SNEGSKA come from the germline V gene (reference sequence). The CDR3 loop spans 13 amino acids. For the CDR3, the DNA is TGCAATGCTCGACTAGCGGACGGGGGGACCCAGTACTTC. Protein sequence: CNARLADGGTQYF.

As for this clonotype: A much larger clone lies a single base off, so this may be a read error. The chain employs TRBV6-5 and TRBJ1-2; D is ambiguous. The length of the CDR3 is 12 residues. V was cut by 1 base and J by 4 bases, with 4 bases left in between. Germline lookup yields CDR1 MNHEY and CDR2 SVGAGI. CDR3 sequence reads: CASSYWFYGYTF. The CDR3 DNA follows: TGTGCCAGCAGTTACTGGTTCTATGGCTACACCTTC.

This clonotype was detected many times. The J gene is TRBJ2-3, the V gene TRBV5-6, with 8 bases matching TRBD2. The CDR3 spans 18 residues. J was trimmed by 5 bases and V by 1 base; bases with no gene match: 15. The germline V gene has CDR1 SGHDT and CDR2 YYEEEE. In nucleotides, the CDR3 is TGTGCCAGCAGCTTGATTGTGTCGAAAGCGGGAGTAGTAGATACGCAGTATTTT. It codes for CASSLIVSKAGVVDTQYF.

Ten or more counts support this clonotype. V is TRBV12-3 or TRBV12-4 and J is TRBJ1-2; 10 bases fit TRBD1. J gave up 4 bases and V 6 bases, and 5 bases lay outside the gene matches. The CDR3 has 14 residues. In nucleotides, the CDR3 is TGTGCCAGCAGGGGGACAGGGGTGGTCTATGGCTACACCTTC. Its protein is CASRGTGVVYGYTF.

With regard to this clonotype: This may arise from a read error, as a much more abundant clone is one base away. V gene TRBV5-6 combines with J gene TRBJ2-2; D not certain. Deletions cut 1 base from V and 6 bases from J, with 10 bases between. Germline V gene lookup returns CDR1 SGHDT and CDR2 YYEEEE. This CDR3 is 14 amino acids long. The CDR3 is CASSLLQSAGELFF. The CDR3 DNA sequence: TGTGCCAGCAGCTTGTTACAGTCCGCCGGGGAGCTGTTTTTT.

The J gene is TRBJ2-3, the V gene TRBV20-1; 10 nucleotides match TRBD2. The CDR3 consists of 17 residues. The J segment lost 0 bases and the V segment lost 4 bases, leaving 10 bases of the junction unmatched. Germline CDR1 DFQATT, CDR2 SNEGSKA (reference sequence). DNA of the CDR3: TGCAGTGCTACCGACTCGACTAGCGGGCCTAGCACAGATACGCAGTATTTT. As protein: CSATDSTSGPSTDTQYF.

In this sample, this clonotype turned up many times. J is TRBJ2-3 and V is TRBV7-2, with 10 bases fitting TRBD2. V gave up 3 bases and J gave up 7 bases; unmatched junction bases: 4. CDR3 length: 14 amino acids. Germline CDR1 and CDR2: SGHTA and FQGNSA. For the CDR3, the DNA is TGTGCCAGCAGCTTCGCACTAGCGGGAAATACGCAGTATTTT. Protein: CASSFALAGNTQYF.

This clonotype was seen ten or more times. V is TRBV9 and J is TRBJ2-7, with 9 bases lining up with TRBD1. V shed 4 bases, J shed 5 bases, and the junction held 10 bases outside the gene matches. The CDR3 is made up of 15 amino acids. Germline V gives CDR1 SGDLS, CDR2 YYNGEE. Here the CDR3 reads CASSPLGQGFHEQYF. Written as DNA, the CDR3 is TGTGCCAGCAGCCCGCTCGGACAGGGGTTCCACGAGCAGTACTTC.